These 7 T cell receptor beta chains came from one sample sequenced in a study of identifying expanded T cells in peripheral blood. Here immunoSEQ multiplex PCR was the method, and the copy in TCRdb shows in-frame clones only, minus some. The repertoire consists of about 81,000 clones, with 65% to 85% occurring once and the leading ten covering roughly a fifth. Sequencing was done on a sample of blood. The receptors were gathered from a person between 18 and 70 years old in good health.

The V and J genes are TRBV7-3 and TRBJ2-6; 7 bases match TRBD1. With 3 bases clipped from V and 1 base from J, the junction kept 3 bases outside the gene matches. The CDR3 spans 16 residues. Germline V gene lookup returns CDR1 SGHTA and CDR2 FQGTGA. The CDR3 DNA is TGTGCCAGCAGCTTCCCGACAGGGTCTGGGGCCAACGTCCTGACTTTC. This translates into CASSFPTGSGANVLTF. Using reference TRBV7-3 and TRBJ2-6 for the parts outside the CDR3, the full variable domain is GAGVSQTPSNKVTEKGKYVELRCDPISGHTALYWYRQSLGQGPEFLIYFQGTGAADDSGLPNDRFFAVRPEGSVSTLKIQRTERGDSAVYLCASSFPTGSGANVLTFGAGSRLTVL.

The chain employs TRBV7-2 and TRBJ1-5; D gene uncertain. Deletions cut 4 bases from V and 4 bases from J, with 5 bases between. Germline lookup yields CDR1 SGHTA and CDR2 FQGNSA. This CDR3 contains 12 residues. The CDR3 here is CASSSRNQPQHF. The CDR3 DNA sequence: TGTGCCAGCAGCTCTAGAAATCAGCCCCAGCATTTT.

The chain is built from TRBV11-1 and TRBJ1-1, with D tentatively TRBD1 (6 bases). Germline CDR1 and CDR2: SGHAT and FQDESV (reference sequence). CDR3 size: 14 residues. Trimming removed 5 bases from V and 2 bases from J, with 12 bases in between. CDR3 DNA: TGTGCCAGCAGCCCTCCCGGGACAAACACTGAAGCTTTCTTT. This translates into CASSPPGTNTEAFF.

The V gene is TRBV7-6, the J gene TRBJ2-3; D is unclear. This CDR3 is built from 15 residues. In germline, CDR1 is SGHVS, CDR2 FNYEAQ. V lost 3 bases and J 1 base, leaving 11 bases between the germline ends. CDR3 in amino acids: CASSFGRFGTDTQYF. The CDR3 DNA is TGTGCCAGCAGCTTCGGGCGGTTCGGCACAGATACGCAGTATTTT. The full variable domain, in which reference TRBV7-6 and TRBJ2-3 provide the parts outside the CDR3, is GAGVSQSPRYKVTKRGQDVALRCDPISGHVSLYWYRQALGQGPEFLTYFNYEAQQDKSGLPNDRFSAERPEGSISTLTIQRTEQRDSAMYRCASSFGRFGTDTQYFGPGTRLTVL.

About this clone itself: Other DNA sequences of this sample code for an identical CDR3. CDR3 residues: CAWSVGLAGYNEQFF. CDR3 coding DNA: TGTGCCTGGAGTGTAGGACTAGCGGGTTACAATGAGCAGTTCTTC. This chain joins TRBV30 and TRBJ2-1; 11 nucleotides align to TRBD2. CDR1 and CDR2 (germline): GTSNPN, SVGIG (reference sequence). The ends lost 0 bases at V and 4 bases at J; junction bases unmatched: 2. This CDR3 is built from 15 residues. The full variable domain, completed using reference TRBV30 and TRBJ2-1, is SQTIHQWPATLVQPVGSPLSLECTVEGTSNPNLYWYRQAAGRGLQLLFYSVGIGQISSEVPQNLSASRPQDRQFILSSKKLLLSDSGFYLCAWSVGLAGYNEQFFGPGTRLTVL.

The chain links TRBV18 to TRBJ2-1; no clear D gene. Germline CDR1 is KGHSH and CDR2 is LQKENI. The length of the CDR3 is 13 residues. Trimming removed 5 bases from V and 4 bases from J, with 9 bases in between. CDR3 in amino acids: CASSSPGYNEQFF. The CDR3 bases are TGTGCCAGCTCATCGCCGGGTTACAATGAGCAGTTCTTC.

The chain links TRBV6-1 to TRBJ1-2, with 10 positions matching TRBD1. J was trimmed by 6 bases and V by 5 bases; bases with no gene match: 6. The CDR3 loop spans 14 amino acids. CDR1 and CDR2 from the germline V gene are MNHNS and SASEGT. The CDR3 sequence is CASSWDRGGNGYTF. Here the CDR3 DNA reads TGTGCCAGCAGTTGGGACAGGGGAGGCAATGGCTACACCTTC.